The sequence of this T cell receptor (beta chain) was determined in a study of shared clonotypes between healthy human individuals. Study information: Three CD4 naive, three CD4 memory, two CD8 naive and one CD8 memory plate were used per donor.

Over several immunoSEQ plates, each subset's genomic DNA was distributed in even portions. Sequencing was performed with immunoSEQ multiplex PCR; in TCRdb, only in-frame clones are kept and a portion is missing. The sample gives some 580,000 clones, almost 97% of which show up once; around 0.058% is in the top ten. Both subsets, CD45RA+ naive and CD45RA-negative memory, were split from the CD4+ cells. A note on this clone: Its antigen remains unidentified.

This CDR3 region has 16 residues. Germline CDR1 reads SGHRS; CDR2 reads YFSETQ. Unmatched junction bases numbered 2, after V lost 0 bases and J lost 6 bases. Study conclusions and caveats: Estimated richness values were generally larger in naive subsets than in memory subsets.

The sequence was collected from a woman aged 25-40 years in good health. Sequencing input: naive CD4+ T cells sorted from blood. Described subset: CD45RA+ positively selected. This sequence joins TRBV5-1 and TRBJ2-1, with 14 bases aligning to TRBD2. The CDR3 sequence is CASSLAGLAGVNEQFF. As DNA, the CDR3 is TGCGCCAGCAGCTTGGCGGGACTAGCGGGAGTCAATGAGCAGTTCTTC.